These T cell receptor beta chains were read from a single sample in a study of neurological immune-mediated disorders. TCRdb re-analysed the 5' RACE reads in MiXCR, keeping a single row per CDR3 protein. Of about 44,000 distinct CDR3 sequences in the sample, more than 5% were seen once. What was sequenced was CD4+ T cells from blood. The receptors shown here come from a woman between 35 and 50 years old in good health. CDR3s include the opening cysteine and the closing phenylalanine or tryptophan. A D gene is named only where the DNA matches it firmly. Clone size is not always given. Where it is, it says once, few, many or a class for expanded clones.

many,TRBJ2-5,TRBD2,TRBV28,TGTGCCAGCAGTCAAGCGGGAGGGTCGGAGACCCAGTACTTC,CASSQAGGSETQYF
many,TRBJ1-1,-,TRBV29-1,TGCAGCGGGGGTCCGGGGCGAGGTGAAGCTTTCTTT,CSGGPGRGEAFF
many,TRBJ2-2,-,TRBV5-4,TGTGCCAGCAGCGTAGACCCCCCAGGGGCAGGTGGTGGGCTGTTTTTT,CASSVDPPGAGGGLFF
many,TRBJ2-3,TRBD2,TRBV11-2,TGTGCCAGCAGCGGTAATAGCGGGAGATCGGATACGCAGTATTTT,CASSGNSGRSDTQYF
-,TRBJ1-1,TRBD1,TRBV6-5,TGTGCCAGCAGAAGACAGGGGGGCGCGGGGGTGAACACTGAAGCTTTCTTT,CASRRQGGAGVNTEAFF
many,TRBJ2-1,-,TRBV4-2,TGTGCCAGCAGCCAAGATCTTGTGGTCGATGAGCAGTTCTTC,CASSQDLVVDEQFF
few,TRBJ2-5,-,TRBV18,TGTGCCAGCTCACCCCGGCGGGGCACAGGGGAGACCCAGTACTTC,CASSPRRGTGETQYF
-,TRBJ1-2,-,TRBV29-1,TGCATTGGGGCTGACGGGTTAGGTGGCTACACCTTC,CIGADGLGGYTF
many,TRBJ1-5,-,TRBV6-1,TGTGCCAGCAGTGAAGGGGAGCCCCAGCATTTT,CASSEGEPQHF
many,TRBJ1-1,TRBD1,TRBV5-1,TGCGCCAGCTCACTACAGGGGGCCGACACTGAAGCTTTCTTT,CASSLQGADTEAFF
many,TRBJ2-1,-,TRBV20-1,TGCAGTGCTAGACCCCTGGAGGGACTGAATGAGCAGTTCTTC,CSARPLEGLNEQFF
many,TRBJ1-4,-,TRBV27,TGTGTCAGCAGCCCAGGAGGGACTAATGAAAAACTGTTTTTT,CVSSPGGTNEKLFF
many,TRBJ2-3,TRBD2,TRBV28,TGTGCCAGCAGGACTAGCGGGAACTTAATAGATACGCAGTATTTT,CASRTSGNLIDTQYF
many,TRBJ1-4,TRBD1,TRBV12-3/TRBV12-4,TGTGCCAGCAGTATCCAGGGGGTGGGTGAAAAACTGTTTTTT,CASSIQGVGEKLFF